A single T cell receptor (beta chain) is shown here with its context. The data derive from a study of blood T cells in healthy people across ages. The donors, all healthy, were Caucasians living in Russia, aged 6 to 90. Alongside a J-beta primer mix, a sample-barcoded 5' primer served in a second PCR lasting roughly 6 to 11 cycles. TCRdb used MiXCR to reprocess the 5' RACE reads, holding one entry per CDR3 protein. The sample lists over a million distinct CDR3 sequences, about 25% occurring once. Looked up from germline, CDR1 is DFQATT and CDR2 is SNEGSKA (reference sequence). The CDR3 has 13 amino acids. This same sample was also taken into another study, of T cells of mothers and their children.

The sequence was obtained from a girl aged 2 to 10 in good health. The material sequenced was blood. The rearrangement uses TRBV20-1 and TRBJ2-5, with 7 bases that match TRBD1. The J call may not be correct, given that the DNA end is closer to TRBJ2-7. The CDR3, as DNA: TGCAGTGCCCACGACAGGGCGATCGGCGAGCAGTACTTC. Its translation is CSAHDRAIGEQYF.